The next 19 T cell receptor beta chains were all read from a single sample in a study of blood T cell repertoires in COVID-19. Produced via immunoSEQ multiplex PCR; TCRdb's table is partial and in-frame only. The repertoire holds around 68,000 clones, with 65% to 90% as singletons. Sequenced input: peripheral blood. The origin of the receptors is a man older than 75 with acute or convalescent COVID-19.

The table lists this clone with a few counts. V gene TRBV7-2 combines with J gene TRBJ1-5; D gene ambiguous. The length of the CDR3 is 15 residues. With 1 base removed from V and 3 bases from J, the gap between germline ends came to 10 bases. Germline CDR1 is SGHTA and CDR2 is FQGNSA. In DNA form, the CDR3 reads TGTGCCAGCAGCTTAGACCTAGGTCCCAATCAGCCCCAGCATTTT. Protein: CASSLDLGPNQPQHF. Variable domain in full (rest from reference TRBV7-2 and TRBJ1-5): GAGVSQSPSNKVTEKGKDVELRCDPISGHTALYWYRQSLGQGLEFLIYFQGNSAPDKSGLPSDRFSAERTGGSVSTLTIQRTQQEDSAVYLCASSLDLGPNQPQHFGDGTRLSIL.

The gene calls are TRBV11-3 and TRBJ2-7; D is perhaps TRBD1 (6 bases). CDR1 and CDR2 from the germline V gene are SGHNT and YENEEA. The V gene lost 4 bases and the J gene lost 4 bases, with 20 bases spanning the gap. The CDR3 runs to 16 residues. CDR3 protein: CASSSRDLTGHYEQYF. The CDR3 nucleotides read TGTGCCAGCAGCTCCCGAGACCTGACAGGCCATTACGAGCAGTACTTC.

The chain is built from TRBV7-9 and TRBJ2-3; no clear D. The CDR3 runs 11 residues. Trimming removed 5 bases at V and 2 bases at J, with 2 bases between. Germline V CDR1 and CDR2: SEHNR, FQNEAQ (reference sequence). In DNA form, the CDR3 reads TGTGCCAGCAGCCTCACAGATACGCAGTATTTT. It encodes CASSLTDTQYF.

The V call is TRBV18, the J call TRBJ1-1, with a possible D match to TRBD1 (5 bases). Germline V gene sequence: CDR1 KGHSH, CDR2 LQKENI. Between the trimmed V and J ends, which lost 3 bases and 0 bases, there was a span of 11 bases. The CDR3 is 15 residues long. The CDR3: CASSPNGGMNTEAFF. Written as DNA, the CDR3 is TGTGCCAGCTCACCCAATGGGGGGATGAACACTGAAGCTTTCTTT.

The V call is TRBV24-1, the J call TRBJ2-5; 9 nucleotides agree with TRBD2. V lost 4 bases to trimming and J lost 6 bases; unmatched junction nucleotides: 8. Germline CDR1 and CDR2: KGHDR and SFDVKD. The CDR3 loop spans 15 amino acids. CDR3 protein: CATSDRGTSWQTQYF. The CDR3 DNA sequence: TGTGCCACCAGTGACAGAGGGACTAGCTGGCAGACCCAGTACTTC.

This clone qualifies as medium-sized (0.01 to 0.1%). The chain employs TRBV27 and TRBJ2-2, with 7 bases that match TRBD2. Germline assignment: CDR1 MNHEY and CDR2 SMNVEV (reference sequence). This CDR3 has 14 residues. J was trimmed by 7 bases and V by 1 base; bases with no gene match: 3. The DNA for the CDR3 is TGTGCCAGCAGTTTATTTGGGGAGGGCGGGGAGCTGTTTTTT. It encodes CASSLFGEGGELFF.

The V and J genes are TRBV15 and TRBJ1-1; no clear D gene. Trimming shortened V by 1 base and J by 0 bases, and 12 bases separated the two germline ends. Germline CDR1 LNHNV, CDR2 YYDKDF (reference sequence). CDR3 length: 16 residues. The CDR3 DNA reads TGTGCCACCAGCAGAGGGCGGTCCAGTATGAACACTGAAGCTTTCTTT. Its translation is CATSRGRSSMNTEAFF.

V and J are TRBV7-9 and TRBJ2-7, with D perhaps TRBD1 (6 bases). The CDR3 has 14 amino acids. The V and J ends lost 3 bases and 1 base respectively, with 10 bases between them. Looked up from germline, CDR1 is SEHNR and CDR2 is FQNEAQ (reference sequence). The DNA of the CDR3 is TGTGCCAGCAGCTTTGGGGGCTCTTCCTACGAGCAGTACTTC. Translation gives CASSFGGSSYEQYF.

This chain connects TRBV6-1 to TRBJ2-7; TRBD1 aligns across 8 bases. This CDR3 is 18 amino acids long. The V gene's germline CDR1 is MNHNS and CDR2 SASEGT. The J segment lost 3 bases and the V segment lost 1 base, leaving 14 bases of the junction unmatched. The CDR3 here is CASSEGVRGLGLGYEQYF. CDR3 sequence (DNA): TGTGCCAGCAGTGAAGGCGTCAGGGGGCTCGGTCTTGGCTACGAGCAGTACTTC.

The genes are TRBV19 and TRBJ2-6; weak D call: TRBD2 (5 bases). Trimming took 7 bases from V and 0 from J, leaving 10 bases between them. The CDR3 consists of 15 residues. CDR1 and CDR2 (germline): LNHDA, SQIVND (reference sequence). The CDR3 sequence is CASILGSSGANVLTF. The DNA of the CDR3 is TGTGCCAGTATTCTGGGGAGCTCTGGGGCCAACGTCCTGACTTTC.

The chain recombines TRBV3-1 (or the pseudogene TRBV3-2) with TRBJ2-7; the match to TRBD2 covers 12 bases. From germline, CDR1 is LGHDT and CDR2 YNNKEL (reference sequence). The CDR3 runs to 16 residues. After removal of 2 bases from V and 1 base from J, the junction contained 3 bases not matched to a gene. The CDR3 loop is CASSQMGLAGSYEQYF. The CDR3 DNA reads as TGTGCCAGCAGCCAAATGGGACTAGCGGGTTCCTACGAGCAGTACTTC.

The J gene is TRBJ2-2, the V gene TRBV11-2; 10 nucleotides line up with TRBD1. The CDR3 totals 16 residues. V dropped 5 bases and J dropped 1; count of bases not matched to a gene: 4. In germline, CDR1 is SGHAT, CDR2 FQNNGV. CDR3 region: CASSRGQGGNTGELFF. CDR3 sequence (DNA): TGTGCCAGCAGCCGCGGACAGGGGGGGAACACCGGGGAGCTGTTTTTT.

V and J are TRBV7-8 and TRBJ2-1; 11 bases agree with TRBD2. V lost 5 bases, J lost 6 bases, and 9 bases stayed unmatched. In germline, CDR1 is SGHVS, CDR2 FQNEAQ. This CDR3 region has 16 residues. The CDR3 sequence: CASSLQRLAGTNEQFF. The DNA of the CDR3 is TGTGCCAGCAGCCTACAGCGACTAGCGGGAACCAATGAGCAGTTCTTC. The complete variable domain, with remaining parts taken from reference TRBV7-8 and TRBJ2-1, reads GAGVSQSPRYKVAKRGQDVALRCDPISGHVSLFWYQQALGQGPEFLTYFQNEAQLDKSGLPSDRFFAERPEGSVSTLKIQRTQQEDSAVYLCASSLQRLAGTNEQFFGPGTRLTVL.

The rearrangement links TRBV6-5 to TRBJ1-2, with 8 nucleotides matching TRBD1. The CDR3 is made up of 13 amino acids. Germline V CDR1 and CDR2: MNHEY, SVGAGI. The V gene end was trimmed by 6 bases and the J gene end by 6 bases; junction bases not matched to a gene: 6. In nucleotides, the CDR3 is TGTGCCAGCAGACAGGGGGGAAGGGATGGCTACACCTTC. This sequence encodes CASRQGGRDGYTF.

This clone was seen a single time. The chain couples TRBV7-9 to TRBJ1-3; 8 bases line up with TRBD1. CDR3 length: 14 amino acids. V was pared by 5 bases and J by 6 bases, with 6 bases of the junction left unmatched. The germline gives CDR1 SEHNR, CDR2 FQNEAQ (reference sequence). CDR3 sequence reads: CASSPLDRVNTIYF. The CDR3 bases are TGTGCCAGCAGCCCACTGGACAGGGTAAACACCATATATTTT.

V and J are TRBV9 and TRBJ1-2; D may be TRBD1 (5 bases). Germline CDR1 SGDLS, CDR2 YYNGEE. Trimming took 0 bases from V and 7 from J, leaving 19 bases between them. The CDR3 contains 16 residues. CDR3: CASSVEQVINYGGYTF. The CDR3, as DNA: TGTGCCAGCAGCGTAGAACAGGTGATCAACTATGGTGGCTACACCTTC.

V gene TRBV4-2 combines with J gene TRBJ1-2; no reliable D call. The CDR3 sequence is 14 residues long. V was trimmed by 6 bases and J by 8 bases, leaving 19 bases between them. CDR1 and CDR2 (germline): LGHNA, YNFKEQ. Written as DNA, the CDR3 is TGTGCCAGCAGTGGGAACGGGAAGAACCTCGGCTACACCTTC. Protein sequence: CASSGNGKNLGYTF.

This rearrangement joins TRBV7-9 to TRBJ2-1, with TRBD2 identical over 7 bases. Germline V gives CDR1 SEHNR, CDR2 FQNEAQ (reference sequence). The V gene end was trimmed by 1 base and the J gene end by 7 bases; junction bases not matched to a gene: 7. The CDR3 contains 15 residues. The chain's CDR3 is CASSLGGLAVNEQFF. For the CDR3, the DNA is TGTGCCAGCAGCTTAGGAGGGCTAGCGGTTAATGAGCAGTTCTTC. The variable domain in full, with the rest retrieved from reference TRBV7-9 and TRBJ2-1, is DTGVSQNPRHKITKRGQNVTFRCDPISEHNRLYWYRQTLGQGPEFLTYFQNEAQLEKSRLLSDRFSAERPKGSFSTLEIQRTEQGDSAMYLCASSLGGLAVNEQFFGPGTRLTVL.

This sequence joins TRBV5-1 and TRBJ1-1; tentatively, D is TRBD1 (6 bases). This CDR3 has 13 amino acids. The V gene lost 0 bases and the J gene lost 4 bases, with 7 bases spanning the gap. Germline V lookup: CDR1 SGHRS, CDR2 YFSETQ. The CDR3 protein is CASSLEQGTEAFF. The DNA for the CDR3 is TGCGCCAGCAGCTTGGAACAGGGCACTGAAGCTTTCTTT. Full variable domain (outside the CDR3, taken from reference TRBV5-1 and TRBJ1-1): KAGVTQTPRYLIKTRGQQVTLSCSPISGHRSVSWYQQTPGQGLQFLFEYFSETQRNKGNFPGRFSGRQFSNSRSEMNVSTLELGDSALYLCASSLEQGTEAFFGQGTRLTVV.